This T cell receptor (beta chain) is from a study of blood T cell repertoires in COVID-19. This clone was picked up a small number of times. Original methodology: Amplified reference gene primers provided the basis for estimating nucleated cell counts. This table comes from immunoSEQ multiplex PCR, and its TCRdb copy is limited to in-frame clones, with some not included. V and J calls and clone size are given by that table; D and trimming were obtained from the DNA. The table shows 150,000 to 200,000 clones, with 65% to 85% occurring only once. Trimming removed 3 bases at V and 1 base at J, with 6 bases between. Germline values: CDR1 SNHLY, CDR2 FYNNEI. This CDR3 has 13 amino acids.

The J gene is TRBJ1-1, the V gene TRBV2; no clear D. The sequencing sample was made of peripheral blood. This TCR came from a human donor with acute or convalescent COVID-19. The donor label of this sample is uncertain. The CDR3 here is CASSEEGNTEAFF. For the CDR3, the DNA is TGTGCCAGCAGTGAGGAGGGGAACACTGAAGCTTTCTTT.